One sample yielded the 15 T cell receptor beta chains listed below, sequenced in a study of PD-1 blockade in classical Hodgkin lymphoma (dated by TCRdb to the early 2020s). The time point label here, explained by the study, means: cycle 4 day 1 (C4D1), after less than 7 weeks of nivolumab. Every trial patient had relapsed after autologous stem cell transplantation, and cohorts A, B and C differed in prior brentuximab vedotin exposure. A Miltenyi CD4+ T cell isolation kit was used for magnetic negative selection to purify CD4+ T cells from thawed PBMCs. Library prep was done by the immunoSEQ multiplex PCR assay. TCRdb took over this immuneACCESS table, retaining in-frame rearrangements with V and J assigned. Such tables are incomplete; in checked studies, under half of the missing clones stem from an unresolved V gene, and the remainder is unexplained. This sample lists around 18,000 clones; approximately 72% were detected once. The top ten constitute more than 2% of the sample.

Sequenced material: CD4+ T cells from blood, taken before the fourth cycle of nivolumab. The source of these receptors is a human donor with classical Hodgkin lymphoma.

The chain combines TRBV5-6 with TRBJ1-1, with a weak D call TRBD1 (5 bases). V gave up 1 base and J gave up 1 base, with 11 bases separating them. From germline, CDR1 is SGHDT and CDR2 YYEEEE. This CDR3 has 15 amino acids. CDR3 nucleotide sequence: TGTGCCAGCAGCTTGCCCAGTGGGGGGAACACTGAAGCTTTCTTT. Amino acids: CASSLPSGGNTEAFF.

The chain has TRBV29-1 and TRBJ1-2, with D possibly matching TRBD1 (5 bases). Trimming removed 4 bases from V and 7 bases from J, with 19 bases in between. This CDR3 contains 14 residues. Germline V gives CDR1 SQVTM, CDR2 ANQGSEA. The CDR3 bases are TGCAGCGTTGGAAGTTTGGGTGGGGCCGGTGGCTACACCTTC. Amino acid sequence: CSVGSLGGAGGYTF.

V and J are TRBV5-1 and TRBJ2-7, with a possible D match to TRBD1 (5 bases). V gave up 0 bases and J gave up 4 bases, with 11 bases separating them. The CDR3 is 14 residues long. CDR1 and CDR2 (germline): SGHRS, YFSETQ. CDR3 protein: CASSLAGAGYEQYF. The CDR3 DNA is TGCGCCAGCAGCTTGGCAGGTGCAGGGTACGAGCAGTACTTC.

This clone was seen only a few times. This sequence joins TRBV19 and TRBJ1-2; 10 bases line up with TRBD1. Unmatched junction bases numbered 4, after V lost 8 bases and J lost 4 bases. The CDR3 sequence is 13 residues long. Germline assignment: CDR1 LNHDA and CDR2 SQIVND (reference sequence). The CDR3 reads CASVRDRGYGYTF. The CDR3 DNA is TGTGCCAGTGTCCGGGACAGGGGCTATGGCTACACCTTC.

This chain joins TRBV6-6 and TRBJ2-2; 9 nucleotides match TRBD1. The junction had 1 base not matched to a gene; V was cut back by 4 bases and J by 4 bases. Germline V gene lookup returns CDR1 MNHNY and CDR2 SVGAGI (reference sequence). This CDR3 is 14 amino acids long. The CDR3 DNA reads TGTGCCAGCAGTTTGACAGGGGGCACCGGGGAGCTGTTTTTT. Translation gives CASSLTGGTGELFF.

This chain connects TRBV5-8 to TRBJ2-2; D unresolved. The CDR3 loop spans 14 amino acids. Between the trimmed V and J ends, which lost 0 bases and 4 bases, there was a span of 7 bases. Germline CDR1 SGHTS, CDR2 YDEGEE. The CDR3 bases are TGTGCCAGCAGCTTGGGATGGTTCACCGGGGAGCTGTTTTTT. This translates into CASSLGWFTGELFF.

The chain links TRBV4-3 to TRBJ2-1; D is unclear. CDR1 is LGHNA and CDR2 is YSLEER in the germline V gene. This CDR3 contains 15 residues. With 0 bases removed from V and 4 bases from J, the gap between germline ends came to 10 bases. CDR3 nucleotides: TGCGCCAGCAGCCAAGAGTGGGATATGTACAATGAGCAGTTCTTC. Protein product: CASSQEWDMYNEQFF.

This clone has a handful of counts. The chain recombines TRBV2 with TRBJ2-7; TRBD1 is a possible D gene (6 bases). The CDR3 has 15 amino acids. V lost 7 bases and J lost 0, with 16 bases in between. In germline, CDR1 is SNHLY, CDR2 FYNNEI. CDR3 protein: CASMDPGTTSYEQYF. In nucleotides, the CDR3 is TGTGCCAGCATGGACCCCGGGACAACCTCCTACGAGCAGTACTTC.

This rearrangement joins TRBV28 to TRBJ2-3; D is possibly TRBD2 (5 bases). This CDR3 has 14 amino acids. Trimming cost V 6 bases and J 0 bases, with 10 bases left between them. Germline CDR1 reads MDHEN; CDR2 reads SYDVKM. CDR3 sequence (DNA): TGTGCCAGCAGGCGGGCGGGTAGCACAGATACGCAGTATTTT. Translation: CASRRAGSTDTQYF. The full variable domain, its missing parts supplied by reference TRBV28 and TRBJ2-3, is DVKVTQSSRYLVKRTGEKVFLECVQDMDHENMFWYRQDPGLGLRLIYFSYDVKMKEKGDIPEGYSVSREKKERFSLILESASTNQTSMYLCASRRAGSTDTQYFGPGTRLTVL.

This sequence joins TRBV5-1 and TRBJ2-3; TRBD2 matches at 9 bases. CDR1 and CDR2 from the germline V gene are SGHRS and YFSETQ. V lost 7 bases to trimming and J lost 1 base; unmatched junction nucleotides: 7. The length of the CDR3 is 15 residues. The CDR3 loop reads CASSLQRGGTDTQYF. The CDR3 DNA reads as TGCGCCAGCTCCCTTCAGCGGGGGGGCACAGATACGCAGTATTTT.

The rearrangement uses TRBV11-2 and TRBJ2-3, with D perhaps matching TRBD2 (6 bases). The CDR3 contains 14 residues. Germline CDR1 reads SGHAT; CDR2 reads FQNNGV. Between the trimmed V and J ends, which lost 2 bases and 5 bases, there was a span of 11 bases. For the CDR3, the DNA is TGTGCCAGCAGCTTAACCCCGCGGGGAGATACGCAGTATTTT. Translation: CASSLTPRGDTQYF.

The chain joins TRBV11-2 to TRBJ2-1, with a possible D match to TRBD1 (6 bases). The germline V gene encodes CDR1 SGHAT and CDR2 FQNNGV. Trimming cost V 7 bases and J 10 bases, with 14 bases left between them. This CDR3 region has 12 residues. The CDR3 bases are TGTGCCAGCAACATCAGGGGTGTAGAGCAGTTCTTC. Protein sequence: CASNIRGVEQFF.

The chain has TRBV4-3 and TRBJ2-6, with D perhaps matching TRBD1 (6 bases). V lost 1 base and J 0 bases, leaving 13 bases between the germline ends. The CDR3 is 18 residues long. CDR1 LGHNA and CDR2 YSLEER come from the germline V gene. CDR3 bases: TGCGCCAGCAGCCAAGGTTGGGGGCTGGGCTCTGGGGCCAACGTCCTGACTTTC. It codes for CASSQGWGLGSGANVLTF.

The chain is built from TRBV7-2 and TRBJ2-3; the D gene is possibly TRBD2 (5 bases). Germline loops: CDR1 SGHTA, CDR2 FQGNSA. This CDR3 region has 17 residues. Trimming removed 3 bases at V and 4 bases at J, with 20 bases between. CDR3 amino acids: CASSFLPSGGRSDTQYF. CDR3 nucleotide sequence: TGTGCCAGCAGCTTTCTTCCGTCCGGAGGCAGGTCAGATACGCAGTATTTT.

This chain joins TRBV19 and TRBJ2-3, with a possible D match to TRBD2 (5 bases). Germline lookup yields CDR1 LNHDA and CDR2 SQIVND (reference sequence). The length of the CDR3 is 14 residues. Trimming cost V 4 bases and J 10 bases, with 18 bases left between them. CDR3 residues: CASSKGPLEVSQYF. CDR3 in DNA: TGTGCCAGTAGTAAGGGCCCCCTGGAGGTTTCGCAGTATTTT.